Following are 17 T cell receptor beta chains from one sample sequenced in a study of T-cell reconstitution after alpha-beta-depleted transplantation in children. Unique molecular identifiers were built into the TCRbeta library. TCRdb fed the PCR reads into MiXCR, producing one record per CDR3 protein. The sample records approximately 650,000 distinct CDR3 sequences, around 12% being singletons. The sequenced sample was PBMCs, obtained before TCRalphabeta/CD19-depleted stem cell transplant. The receptors were gathered from a girl between 2 and 10 years old with congenital amegakaryocytic thrombocytopenia, due to receive a stem cell transplant.

In its sample, this clonotype was seen many times. The rearrangement links TRBV29-1 to TRBJ2-2; 7 bases map to TRBD2. Germline values: CDR1 SQVTM, CDR2 ANQGSEA. The CDR3 extends over 15 amino acids. Trimming at V came to 0 bases and at J to 7 bases, leaving 8 bases not matched to a gene. The DNA of the CDR3 is TGCAGCGTTGAAGATTATGCTAGCGGCCACGGGGAGCTGTTTTTT. The encoded protein is CSVEDYASGHGELFF.

Points on this clonotype: The germline gene is not matched at one end of the junction; a read error may be the cause. The chain combines TRBV3-1 with TRBJ1-1, with a possible D match to TRBD1 (5 bases). CDR1 LGHDT and CDR2 YNNKEL come from the germline V gene (reference sequence). The CDR3 sequence is 18 residues long. The DNA for the CDR3 is TGTACCAGCAGTTTCCGCAGGGCTATAGCCGCGCGTAGCACTGAAGCTTTCTTT. Its protein product is CTSSFRRAIAARSTEAFF.

The V call is TRBV28, the J call TRBJ2-7; the match to TRBD2 covers 10 bases. Germline CDR1 MDHEN, CDR2 SYDVKM. CDR3 length: 14 amino acids. V lost 6 bases and J lost 7; bases outside the gene matches: 9. CDR3 protein: CASSAASGRKEQYF. CDR3 coding DNA: TGTGCCAGCAGCGCGGCTAGCGGGAGAAAAGAGCAGTACTTC.

The rearrangement links TRBV5-1 to TRBJ2-1, with 16 bases identical to TRBD2. V shed 3 bases and J 2 bases; nucleotides not matched to a gene: 8. CDR1 and CDR2 from the germline V gene are SGHRS and YFSETQ. The CDR3 is 19 residues long. The DNA for the CDR3 is TGCGCCAGCAGCTCACCTCCCGGGACTAGCGGGAGGGCCTACAATGAGCAGTTCTTC. It specifies CASSSPPGTSGRAYNEQFF.

This clonotype was detected a few times. This chain joins TRBV6-5 and TRBJ2-1; D gene uncertain. The V and J ends lost 2 bases and 5 bases respectively, with 19 bases between them. The length of the CDR3 is 17 residues. Looked up from germline, CDR1 is MNHEY and CDR2 is SVGAGI. The CDR3 region is CASSYDLMVARHNEQFF. CDR3 sequence (DNA): TGTGCCAGCAGTTACGACCTGATGGTAGCTCGACACAATGAGCAGTTCTTC.

This clonotype occurred many times. V usage is TRBV20-1 and J usage is TRBJ2-3, with TRBD2 matching over 12 bases. Germline V lookup: CDR1 DFQATT, CDR2 SNEGSKA (reference sequence). CDR3 length: 17 amino acids. V lost 3 bases and J lost 2; bases outside the gene matches: 9. CDR3 sequence reads: CSARLAGGPVNTDTQYF. CDR3 coding DNA: TGCAGTGCTAGGCTAGCGGGAGGGCCGGTAAACACAGATACGCAGTATTTT.

This clonotype was counted between two and nine times. The chain couples TRBV29-1 to TRBJ2-1, with D possibly being TRBD2 (6 bases). With 0 bases removed from V and 7 bases from J, the gap between germline ends came to 16 bases. Germline values: CDR1 SQVTM, CDR2 ANQGSEA. This CDR3 comprises 15 residues. CDR3 sequence: CSVEDLRGPGNEQFF. CDR3 nucleotides: TGCAGCGTTGAAGATTTGCGGGGCCCAGGGAATGAGCAGTTCTTC.

The sample holds one count of this clonotype. A junction end diverges from the germline sequence, so it may reflect a read error. J is TRBJ2-1 and V is TRBV5-1, with no clear D. The CDR3 has 15 amino acids. In germline, CDR1 is SGHRS, CDR2 YFSETQ. The CDR3 is CASSPKDGSDNDQFF. Written as DNA, the CDR3 is TGCGCCAGCAGCCCTAAGGACGGGTCCGACAATGACCAGTTCTTC. The full variable domain, its missing parts supplied by reference TRBV5-1 and TRBJ2-1, is KAGVTQTPRYLIKTRGQQVTLSCSPISGHRSVSWYQQTPGQGLQFLFEYFSETQRNKGNFPGRFSGRQFSNSRSEMNVSTLELGDSALYLCASSPKDGSDNDQFFGPGTRLTVL.

This clonotype was found a few times. The J gene is TRBJ2-3, the V gene TRBV10-3, with 8 positions matching TRBD2. Germline V CDR1 and CDR2: ENHRY, SYGVKD. The CDR3 is 17 residues long. J lost 2 bases, V lost 3 bases, and 10 bases had no gene match. As DNA, the CDR3 is TGTGCCATCAGTGACGTAATAGCGGGGCTAAACACAGATACGCAGTATTTT. Protein sequence: CAISDVIAGLNTDTQYF.

This clonotype was seen a single time. A clone one base away is much larger, so this may be a read error. The V and J genes are TRBV20-1 and TRBJ2-1; a possible D gene is TRBD2 (5 bases). Germline values: CDR1 DFQATT, CDR2 SNEGSKA (reference sequence). Between the trimmed V and J ends, which lost 0 bases and 8 bases, there was a span of 17 bases. The length of the CDR3 is 15 residues. DNA for the CDR3: TGCAGTGCTAGAGATTTAGCGAGAGGGCTCTATGAGCAGTTCTTC. It encodes CSARDLARGLYEQFF.

This clonotype was found many times. The chain carries TRBV11-2 and TRBJ2-7, with D unclear. V lost 1 base, J lost 3 bases, and 7 bases lay in between. Germline V CDR1 and CDR2: SGHAT, FQNNGV. There are 13 residues in the CDR3. CDR3 nucleotide sequence: TGTGCCAGCAGCTTAGCGGAAAGCTACGAGCAGTACTTC. This encodes CASSLAESYEQYF. Full variable domain (remainder filled in from reference TRBV11-2 and TRBJ2-7): EAGVAQSPRYKIIEKRQSVAFWCNPISGHATLYWYQQILGQGPKLLIQFQNNGVVDDSQLPKDRFSAERLKGVDSTLKIQPAKLEDSAVYLCASSLAESYEQYFGPGTRLTVT.

This clonotype was detected only a few times. The chain carries TRBV20-1 and TRBJ1-1, with D unclear. This CDR3 region has 14 residues. In germline, CDR1 is DFQATT, CDR2 SNEGSKA (reference sequence). V lost 3 bases and J lost 0, with 11 bases in between. CDR3 sequence (DNA): TGCAGTGCTAGTTCGACACGGATGAACACTGAAGCTTTCTTT. This gives the protein CSASSTRMNTEAFF.

This clonotype was recorded a few times. The J gene is TRBJ2-7, the V gene TRBV15, with a tentative D call TRBD2 (6 bases). The germline gives CDR1 LNHNV, CDR2 YYDKDF (reference sequence). The CDR3 length is 14 residues. Trimming cost V 0 bases and J 2 bases, with 8 bases left between them. The chain's CDR3 is CATSRDAGPYEQYF. In nucleotides, the CDR3 is TGTGCCACCAGCAGAGATGCGGGACCCTACGAGCAGTACTTC.

Worth noting for this clonotype: This may come from a read error, since a much larger clone is one base off. Here the CDR3 omits its conserved ending phenylalanine or tryptophan, so a read error is the likely source. The chain recombines TRBV6-1 with TRBJ2-2; D is tentatively TRBD1 or TRBD2 (5 bases each). The CDR3 is 14 residues long. In germline, CDR1 is MNHNS, CDR2 SASEGT. Trimming took off 6 bases at V and 3 bases at J, with 11 bases between the two ends. The CDR3 here is CASSFGTDTGELFS. The CDR3 coding sequence is TGTGCCAGCAGCTTCGGGACGGACACCGGGGAGCTGTTTTCT.

The V gene is TRBV7-2, the J gene TRBJ2-3; TRBD2 agrees at 12 bases. The CDR3 length is 17 residues. The germline gives CDR1 SGHTA, CDR2 FQGNSA. With 3 bases clipped from V and 1 base from J, the junction kept 5 bases outside the gene matches. The CDR3 DNA reads TGTGCCAGCAGCTTCCGCCGACTAGCGGGAGGCACAGATACGCAGTATTTT. Its protein product is CASSFRRLAGGTDTQYF. Combining the CDR3 with reference TRBV7-2 and TRBJ2-3 gives the whole variable domain GAGVSQSPSNKVTEKGKDVELRCDPISGHTALYWYRQSLGQGLEFLIYFQGNSAPDKSGLPSDRFSAERTGGSVSTLTIQRTQQEDSAVYLCASSFRRLAGGTDTQYFGPGTRLTVL.

This clonotype has at least ten counts. The DNA of the CDR3 is TGTGCCAGCAGCCCGACAAACCTTTACTACAATGAGCAGTTCTTC. Its translation: CASSPTNLYYNEQFF. The chain has TRBV7-2 and TRBJ2-1; D uncertain. Trimming stripped 5 bases from V and 3 bases from J, with 14 bases between. The CDR3 is made up of 15 amino acids. The germline gives CDR1 SGHTA, CDR2 FQGNSA.

The rearrangement links TRBV29-1 to TRBJ2-7, with TRBD2 matching 9 bases. Germline CDR1 SQVTM, CDR2 ANQGSEA. This CDR3 region has 13 residues. The J segment lost 10 bases and the V segment lost 3 bases, leaving 10 bases of the junction unmatched. The CDR3 bases are TGCAGCGTTGAGATCGCTAGCGGGATGTCTCAGTACTTC. It codes for CSVEIASGMSQYF.